The clone carrying this T cell receptor (beta chain) appeared a few times. As yet, its antigen is unknown. A 5'RACE reaction primed in the constant segment made cDNA libraries of TCR alpha and TCR beta, and these carried sample barcodes and UMIs. TCRdb re-called the 5' RACE reads through MiXCR, storing one row per CDR3 protein. The table includes 250,000 to 300,000 distinct CDR3 sequences, roughly 17% detected once. The data derive from a study of T-cell memory formation after mild COVID-19. Whole-study context: Clusters were largely donor specific.

Findings and limits, study-wide: Clones which contracted sat mainly in CM and EM if CD4+, and in EMRA if CD8+. Cross-reactive memory appears to have joined, as suggested by some responding clones showing up in pre-infection memory.

Trimming stripped 0 bases from V and 3 bases from J, with 7 bases between. Germline CDR1 SGHRS, CDR2 YFSETQ. This CDR3 is built from 14 residues. This receptor was taken from a man between 18 and 29 years old who had mild COVID-19 (a few samples of this study predate the infection). Cell type and time point are not known. Sequenced input: PBMCs or a T cell subset sorted from them (not recorded which). The rearrangement links TRBV5-1 to TRBJ2-4; D is unresolved. CDR3 DNA sequence: TGCGCCAGCAGCTTGGAGGTGGGCAAAAACATTCAGTACTTC. It translates to CASSLEVGKNIQYF.